The T cell receptor beta chain described here comes from a study of blood T cell repertoires in COVID-19. Background on the study: COVID-19 samples collected from the United States, Italy and Spain covered acute and convalescent phases. The cDNA or gDNA used as material had been derived from T cells, B-cell-depleted T cells, or PBMCs.

Per the germline V gene, CDR1 is ENHRY and CDR2 is SYGVKD. This CDR3 is 12 amino acids long. Trimming took 3 bases from V and 1 from J, leaving 4 bases between them. This clone came up once. How the authors handled the data: Counts of nucleated cells, estimated from reference gene primer amplification, were obtained. Clones were read by immunoSEQ multiplex PCR, and TCRdb kept only the in-frame ones, dropping some. D and trimming come from the DNA, and the V and J calls and clone size come from that table. The sample holds some 320,000 clones, about 82% seen once. Material: peripheral blood. The sequence derives from a human donor in a cohort sampled during active COVID-19. The genes are TRBV10-3 and TRBJ2-7; D not resolved. The CDR3 nucleotides are TGTGCCATCAGTGATCTGTCCTACGAGCAGTACTTC. As protein: CAISDLSYEQYF.